Below, 25 T cell receptor beta chains from the same sample are listed, as sequenced in a study of T cells in Graves' hyperthyroidism and ophthalmopathy. What was amplified from RNA transcripts were TCR beta CDR3 regions. A set of HTBI primers served as the primers for a first-round RT-PCR of the TCR CDR3. Via MiXCR, TCRdb re-called the multiplex PCR reads, giving one row per CDR3 protein. The top ten hold less than 20% of the sample, which has roughly 660,000 distinct CDR3 sequences, roughly 17% seen once. Sequenced sample: blood. The receptor source for this set is a man aged 45-65 years with Graves' hyperthyroidism.

The CDR3 region has the DNA TGTGCCAGCAGCTTAGTGGGGGGGATAGGGGCCAAAAACATTCAGTACTTC. It encodes CASSLVGGIGAKNIQYF. The V and J genes are TRBV7-2 and TRBJ2-4; TRBD2 matches at 7 bases. CDR1 and CDR2 (germline): SGHTA, FQGNSA. V shed 1 base, J shed 1 base, and the junction held 7 bases outside the gene matches. This CDR3 spans 17 amino acids.

V usage is TRBV9 and J usage is TRBJ2-2; no clear D gene. This CDR3 comprises 11 residues. The germline V and J ends were trimmed by 7 bases and 6 bases, with 7 bases remaining between them. Germline V gives CDR1 SGDLS, CDR2 YYNGEE. CDR3 DNA: TGTGCCAGCGACAAGGCCGGGGAGCTGTTTTTT. Its translation: CASDKAGELFF.

This clonotype was recorded at least ten times. CDR3 loop: CASNHGIQETQYF. CDR3 nucleotide sequence: TGTGCCAGCAACCACGGGATACAAGAGACCCAGTACTTC. The rearrangement links TRBV12-3 or TRBV12-4 to TRBJ2-5; tentatively, D is TRBD2 (5 bases). The CDR3 extends over 13 amino acids. Trimming pared 7 bases from V and 2 bases from J, leaving 11 bases between.

The CDR3 coding sequence is TGCAGTGCTAGTGAGGGGACAGGGTACACTGAAGCTTTCTTT. It encodes CSASEGTGYTEAFF. The V call is TRBV20-1, the J call TRBJ1-1, with 9 bases that match TRBD1. Germline CDR1 DFQATT, CDR2 SNEGSKA (reference sequence). CDR3 size: 14 residues. The ends lost 3 bases at V and 3 bases at J; junction bases unmatched: 5.

This clonotype appeared a few times. This sequence joins TRBV4-3 and TRBJ1-6, with D possibly matching TRBD1 (6 bases). The CDR3 length is 14 residues. Germline V gives CDR1 LGHNA, CDR2 YSLEER. The V end was cut by 2 bases, the J end by 7 bases, with 9 bases between. In DNA, the CDR3 is TGCGCCAGCAGCCAAACAAGGGGGAATTCACCCCTCCACTTT. It codes for CASSQTRGNSPLHF.

This clonotype was detected ten times or more. The chain carries TRBV20-1 and TRBJ1-2; D is unresolved. Germline CDR1 and CDR2: DFQATT and SNEGSKA (reference sequence). The CDR3 has 14 residues. Trimming stripped 1 base from V and 4 bases from J, with 13 bases between. The CDR3 is CSARGQAGLYGYTF. In nucleotides, the CDR3 is TGCAGTGCTAGAGGACAAGCGGGCCTCTATGGCTACACCTTC.

This clonotype was picked up many times. This chain connects TRBV30 to TRBJ1-1; D is undetermined. Trimming removed 0 bases from V and 4 bases from J, with 12 bases in between. The germline CDR1 and CDR2 sequences are GTSNPN and SVGIG (reference sequence). This CDR3 region has 14 residues. The CDR3 protein is CAWSVQLGSTEAFF. For the CDR3, the DNA is TGTGCCTGGAGTGTACAGCTGGGCAGCACTGAAGCTTTCTTT.

Concerning this clonotype: Just one base apart from a much larger clone, this may be a read error. The chain recombines TRBV28 with TRBJ2-7; the match to TRBD1 covers 7 bases. CDR3 length equals 15 residues. Germline V gives CDR1 MDHEN, CDR2 SYDVKM. CDR3 sequence (DNA): TGTGCCAGCAGCCGTTCCCTGACAGGGTCCTGCGAGCAGTACTTC. Translating gives CASSRSLTGSCEQYF.

Ten or more counts support this clonotype. The gene calls are TRBV27 and TRBJ2-3; the D gene is possibly TRBD1 (5 bases). V was clipped by 3 bases and J by 0 bases, with 10 bases between them. Germline loops: CDR1 MNHEY, CDR2 SMNVEV (reference sequence). The CDR3 covers 15 residues. CDR3 nucleotide sequence: TGTGCCAGCAGTTTCGCGCAGGGAAGCACAGATACGCAGTATTTT. Its protein is CASSFAQGSTDTQYF.

The sample holds a few counts of this clonotype. This CDR3 is CATSTNTEAFF. Here the CDR3 DNA reads TGTGCCACCAGCACGAACACTGAAGCTTTCTTT. The chain couples TRBV24-1 to TRBJ1-1; no clear D gene. V lost 7 bases and J 1 base, leaving 3 bases between the germline ends. This CDR3 is 11 amino acids long. Looked up from germline, CDR1 is KGHDR and CDR2 is SFDVKD.

This clonotype was observed at least ten times. The chain recombines TRBV11-2 with TRBJ2-1; 9 nucleotides agree with TRBD1. V gave up 0 bases and J gave up 13 bases; unmatched junction bases: 10. This CDR3 contains 15 residues. The germline gives CDR1 SGHAT, CDR2 FQNNGV. The CDR3 DNA sequence: TGTGCCAGCAGCTTAGATGGTGGGACAGGGTTGTCCCAGTTCTTC. The encoded protein is CASSLDGGTGLSQFF.

This clonotype came up many times. The chain employs TRBV27 and TRBJ2-7; TRBD2 aligns across 7 bases. The J segment lost 2 bases and the V segment lost 0 bases, leaving 4 bases of the junction unmatched. The CDR3 totals 15 residues. Per germline, CDR1 MNHEY and CDR2 SMNVEV (reference sequence). This chain's CDR3 is CASSLSAGVAYEQYF. The CDR3 coding sequence is TGTGCCAGCAGTTTATCGGCGGGAGTGGCCTACGAGCAGTACTTC.

This clonotype was picked up many times. The chain has TRBV28 and TRBJ2-7; TRBD1 or TRBD2 may be the D gene (6 bases each). This CDR3 contains 15 residues. Trimming took off 7 bases at V and 0 bases at J, with 16 bases between the two ends. Germline-derived CDR1 and CDR2 are MDHEN and SYDVKM. The chain's CDR3 is CASNSGALSSYEQYF. As DNA, the CDR3 is TGTGCCAGCAATTCGGGGGCTTTAAGCTCCTACGAGCAGTACTTC.

This clonotype was counted only a few times. The CDR3 loop is CASSQLPGAIGGTEAFF. CDR3 bases: TGCGCCAGCAGCCAACTCCCGGGGGCTATTGGTGGCACTGAAGCTTTCTTT. The chain joins TRBV4-3 to TRBJ1-1, with D possibly matching TRBD1 (6 bases). This CDR3 has 17 amino acids. The V end lost 2 bases, the J end lost 4 bases, and 20 bases lay between the germline ends. Germline assignment: CDR1 LGHNA and CDR2 YSLEER.

In its sample, this clonotype was seen many times. V gene TRBV2 combines with J gene TRBJ2-6, with D possibly called TRBD1 or TRBD2 (5 bases each). Germline V lookup: CDR1 SNHLY, CDR2 FYNNEI. V gave up 6 bases and J gave up 2 bases, with 11 bases separating them. CDR3 length: 15 residues. The CDR3 bases are TGTGCCAGCAGGGGGACGAGGGCTGGGGCCAACGTCCTGACTTTC. This translates into CASRGTRAGANVLTF.

This clonotype was seen ten or more times. V usage is TRBV20-1 and J usage is TRBJ2-1; 11 bases map to TRBD2. CDR3 size: 17 residues. Germline CDR1 and CDR2: DFQATT and SNEGSKA (reference sequence). Trimming removed 1 base from V and 8 bases from J; junction bases left unmatched: 13. The chain's CDR3 is CSARGTASGRLEHEQFF. The CDR3 DNA sequence: TGCAGTGCTAGAGGTACAGCTAGCGGGAGGCTGGAGCATGAGCAGTTCTTC.

This clonotype was seen more than once but under ten times. V gene TRBV4-3 combines with J gene TRBJ1-5; D is uncertain. Per germline, CDR1 LGHNA and CDR2 YSLEER. V gave up 0 bases and J gave up 6 bases, with 12 bases separating them. The CDR3 totals 15 residues. The CDR3: CASSQDRVSSQPQHF. In DNA form, the CDR3 reads TGCGCCAGCAGCCAAGATCGAGTCAGTTCTCAGCCCCAGCATTTT.

This clonotype was found many times. V is TRBV28 and J is TRBJ1-2, with a weak D call TRBD1 (6 bases). V was clipped by 3 bases and J by 2 bases, with 13 bases between them. The CDR3 totals 15 residues. Germline V gene data show CDR1 as MDHEN and CDR2 as SYDVKM. The CDR3 DNA reads as TGTGCCAGCAGTTTTACCCCGAGGGGGAACTATGGCTACACCTTC. Its protein is CASSFTPRGNYGYTF.

This clonotype appeared many times. The chain employs TRBV12-5 and TRBJ2-7; TRBD2 might be the D (5 bases). The V end lost 0 bases, the J end lost 4 bases, and 16 bases lay between the germline ends. The CDR3 sequence is 16 residues long. Germline CDR1 and CDR2: LGHNT and FRNRAP. For the CDR3, the DNA is TGTGCTAGTGGTTTGGTAATCCGGGATCGGGCTTACGAGCAGTACTTC. Protein: CASGLVIRDRAYEQYF. The variable domain in full, with the rest retrieved from reference TRBV12-5 and TRBJ2-7, is DARVTQTPRHKVTEMGQEVTMRCQPILGHNTVFWYRQTMMQGLELLAYFRNRAPLDDSGMPKDRFSAEMPDATLATLKIQPSEPRDSAVYFCASGLVIRDRAYEQYFGPGTRLTVT.

This sequence joins TRBV30 and TRBJ2-5; no reliable D call. In germline, CDR1 is GTSNPN, CDR2 SVGIG (reference sequence). The V gene lost 8 bases and the J gene lost 1 base, with 11 bases spanning the gap. This CDR3 is 12 amino acids long. The DNA for the CDR3 is TGTGCCGGATTCTTAACCCAAGAGACCCAGTACTTC. Translated, it gives CAGFLTQETQYF.

This clonotype showed up just a few times. The chain recombines TRBV10-1 with TRBJ2-3; D uncertain. The CDR3 is 13 amino acids. The V gene's germline CDR1 is WNHNN and CDR2 SYGVQD (reference sequence). V lost 6 bases, J lost 2 bases, and 9 bases lay in between. The CDR3 loop reads CASRKGLTDTQYF. The CDR3 nucleotides are TGCGCCAGCAGGAAGGGCCTCACAGATACGCAGTATTTT.

This clonotype was seen only a few times. This may be a read error: a much more frequent sequence differs by one nucleotide. The chain carries TRBV28 and TRBJ1-5; D is possibly TRBD1 (6 bases). Trimming took 6 bases from V and 3 from J, leaving 9 bases between them. The CDR3 runs to 13 residues. Germline V gene sequence: CDR1 MDHEN, CDR2 SYDVKM. The CDR3 bases are TGTGCCAGCAGGGACAGTTACAATCAGCCCCAGCATTTT. Translation: CASRDSYNQPQHF. The full variable domain, its missing parts supplied by reference TRBV28 and TRBJ1-5, is DVKVTQSSRYLVKRTGEKVFLECVQDMDHENMFWYRQDPGLGLRLIYFSYDVKMKEKGDIPEGYSVSREKKERFSLILESASTNQTSMYLCASRDSYNQPQHFGDGTRLSIL.

This clonotype was detected ten times or more. The rearrangement links TRBV2 to TRBJ2-2; D is ambiguous. The CDR3 extends over 13 amino acids. Germline values: CDR1 SNHLY, CDR2 FYNNEI. Trimming pared 7 bases from V and 1 base from J, leaving 7 bases between. CDR3 bases: TGTGCCAGCAATTACAGGAACACCGGGGAGCTGTTTTTT. Translated: CASNYRNTGELFF.

This clonotype was detected ten times or more. The chain links TRBV20-1 to TRBJ1-2; 7 nucleotides match TRBD1. V dropped 6 bases and J dropped 5; count of bases not matched to a gene: 9. Germline V gene lookup returns CDR1 DFQATT and CDR2 SNEGSKA (reference sequence). CDR3 size: 13 residues. The CDR3 DNA follows: TGCAGTGCCCAAGACAGGGCCTCTTATGGCTACACCTTC. It encodes CSAQDRASYGYTF.

Comments on this clonotype: A much larger clone is a single base away; this may be a read error. The J gene is TRBJ2-2, the V gene TRBV28, with 7 bases that match TRBD1. CDR3 size: 17 residues. V was clipped by 5 bases and J by 0 bases; unmatched bases: 9. From germline, CDR1 is MDHEN and CDR2 SYDVKM. The CDR3 coding sequence is TGTGCCAGCAGTGATGCGCCGGGACAGACGAACACCGGGGAGCTGTTTTTT. This translates into CASSDAPGQTNTGELFF.